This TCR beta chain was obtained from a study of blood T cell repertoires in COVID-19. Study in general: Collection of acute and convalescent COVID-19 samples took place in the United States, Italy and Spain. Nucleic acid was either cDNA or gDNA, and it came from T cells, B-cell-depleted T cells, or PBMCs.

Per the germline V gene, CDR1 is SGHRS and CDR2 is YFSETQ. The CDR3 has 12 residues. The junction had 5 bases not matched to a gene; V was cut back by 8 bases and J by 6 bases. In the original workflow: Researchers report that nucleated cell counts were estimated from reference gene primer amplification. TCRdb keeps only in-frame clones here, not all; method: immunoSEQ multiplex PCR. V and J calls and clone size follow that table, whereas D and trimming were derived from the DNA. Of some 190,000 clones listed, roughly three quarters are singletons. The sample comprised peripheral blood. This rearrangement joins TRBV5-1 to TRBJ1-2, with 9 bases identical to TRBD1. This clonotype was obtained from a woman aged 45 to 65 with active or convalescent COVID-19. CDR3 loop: CASRDRVDGYTF. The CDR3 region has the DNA TGCGCCAGTAGGGACAGGGTTGATGGCTACACCTTC.